Each of the 15 T cell receptor beta chains below was sequenced from the same sample in a study of blood T cell repertoires in COVID-19 (dated by TCRdb to 2020 to 2021). The library relied on the immunoSEQ multiplex PCR assay. The clones in this table, taken by TCRdb from immuneACCESS, are in-frame only. Not every clone is retained; where verified, under half of the shortfall comes from an unresolved V gene, and the cause of the rest is unknown. This sample has over 85,000 clones in its table, and around 74% of those were observed once. The ten largest make up under 10% of the sample. The sample comprised peripheral blood. The receptors were gathered from a woman aged 60-75 years with acute or convalescent COVID-19.

This clone appeared once. The chain combines TRBV27 with TRBJ1-5; TRBD1 agrees at 8 bases. With 2 bases clipped from V and 9 bases from J, the junction kept 12 bases outside the gene matches. CDR3 length equals 16 residues. The germline CDR1 and CDR2 sequences are MNHEY and SMNVEV (reference sequence). The DNA of the CDR3 is TGTGCCAGCAGTTTAGTGATGGCAGGGGGCATCGCGCCCCAGCATTTT. This codes for CASSLVMAGGIAPQHF.

The chain carries TRBV19 and TRBJ1-1, with unresolved D. Deletions cut 4 bases from V and 2 bases from J, with 11 bases between. This CDR3 contains 14 residues. Germline CDR1 and CDR2: LNHDA and SQIVND (reference sequence). The CDR3 DNA follows: TGTGCCAGTAGTAGGACCGGGGTAAACACTGAAGCTTTCTTT. Its protein product is CASSRTGVNTEAFF.

The chain has TRBV11-2 and TRBJ2-2; D ambiguous. This CDR3 region has 13 residues. The germline gives CDR1 SGHAT, CDR2 FQNNGV. V gave up 2 bases and J gave up 2 bases, with 3 bases separating them. For the CDR3, the DNA is TGTGCCAGCAGCTTATATAACACCGGGGAGCTGTTTTTT. Translation: CASSLYNTGELFF.

The chain links TRBV5-6 to TRBJ2-7; D is perhaps TRBD1 (5 bases). Trimming pared 4 bases from V and 0 bases from J, leaving 14 bases between. Germline values: CDR1 SGHDT, CDR2 YYEEEE. The CDR3 contains 15 residues. The CDR3 DNA follows: TGTGCCAGCAGCCCTCAGGGCTACCTCTCCTACGAGCAGTACTTC. Translation gives CASSPQGYLSYEQYF.

The chain combines TRBV28 with TRBJ1-5; 9 nucleotides agree with TRBD1. The ends lost 6 bases at V and 6 bases at J; junction bases unmatched: 12. CDR3 length: 16 amino acids. Germline V gene lookup returns CDR1 MDHEN and CDR2 SYDVKM. The CDR3 DNA follows: TGTGCCAGCAGACCGGGACAGGGTGTTCGAGGTCAGCCCCAGCATTTT. This gives the protein CASRPGQGVRGQPQHF. The entire variable domain, with the rest obtained from reference TRBV28 and TRBJ1-5, is as follows: DVKVTQSSRYLVKRTGEKVFLECVQDMDHENMFWYRQDPGLGLRLIYFSYDVKMKEKGDIPEGYSVSREKKERFSLILESASTNQTSMYLCASRPGQGVRGQPQHFGDGTRLSIL.

The chain employs TRBV7-2 and TRBJ2-3, with 9 positions matching TRBD2. The ends lost 3 bases at V and 4 bases at J; junction bases unmatched: 8. Germline assignment: CDR1 SGHTA and CDR2 FQGNSA. The CDR3 is 16 amino acids. The CDR3 spells CASSFNGGGASDTQYF. The DNA for the CDR3 is TGTGCCAGCAGCTTTAACGGCGGGGGGGCCTCAGATACGCAGTATTTT.

This clone was seen more than once but under ten times. The CDR3 DNA reads TGTGCCAGCAGTTCCCTCCGGGGCTCTGGAAACACCATATATTTT. Translated, it gives CASSSLRGSGNTIYF. V and J are TRBV27 and TRBJ1-3; D is uncertain. Between the trimmed V and J ends, which lost 4 bases and 0 bases, there was a span of 10 bases. The V gene's germline CDR1 is MNHEY and CDR2 SMNVEV (reference sequence). The CDR3 spans 15 residues.

The DNA of the CDR3 is TGTGCCAGCAGCGGGACACCTTATGGCTACACCTTC. Translation: CASSGTPYGYTF. The chain couples TRBV27 to TRBJ1-2; tentatively, D is TRBD1 (6 bases). This CDR3 comprises 12 residues. Trimming shortened V by 6 bases and J by 5 bases, and 10 bases separated the two germline ends. The germline V gene encodes CDR1 MNHEY and CDR2 SMNVEV (reference sequence).

This clone was seen only a few times. The J gene is TRBJ2-7, the V gene TRBV4-3; a possible D gene is TRBD1 (6 bases). The CDR3 length is 14 residues. Germline loops: CDR1 LGHNA, CDR2 YSLEER. Trimming removed 5 bases from V and 0 bases from J, with 11 bases in between. As DNA, the CDR3 is TGCGCCAGCAGCTTGGACAGCAGCTCCTACGAGCAGTACTTC. Translating it yields CASSLDSSSYEQYF.

This clone was found a few times. The chain joins TRBV4-3 to TRBJ1-4; D gene unclear. Deletions cut 6 bases from V and 3 bases from J, with 11 bases between. Germline V CDR1 and CDR2: LGHNA, YSLEER. The CDR3 runs 14 residues. CDR3 region: CASSQTSANEKLFF. CDR3 nucleotides: TGCGCCAGCAGTCAGACTTCGGCTAATGAAAAACTGTTTTTT.

This rearrangement joins TRBV6-1 to TRBJ2-1; TRBD2 is a possible D gene (7 bases). Trimming pared 2 bases from V and 12 bases from J, leaving 20 bases between. CDR3 length equals 15 residues. Germline CDR1 reads MNHNS; CDR2 reads SASEGT. This chain's CDR3 is CASSEMAGAGFVQFF. The CDR3 bases are TGTGCCAGCAGTGAAATGGCGGGGGCCGGGTTTGTGCAGTTCTTC.

The J gene is TRBJ2-5, the V gene TRBV4-1; TRBD2 matches 14 bases. The CDR3 consists of 16 residues. Germline CDR1 is MGHRA and CDR2 is YSYEKL. V lost 2 bases, J lost 5 bases, and 4 bases stayed unmatched. The CDR3 spells CASSQRGLAGVETQYF. DNA for the CDR3: TGCGCCAGCAGCCAAAGGGGACTAGCGGGGGTTGAGACCCAGTACTTC.

The chain links TRBV19 to TRBJ2-3; 7 bases align to TRBD1. Germline V CDR1 and CDR2: LNHDA, SQIVND (reference sequence). The CDR3 runs 15 residues. The V and J ends lost 7 bases and 2 bases, in that order; junction bases with no gene match: 9. The CDR3 loop reads CASTRQGSPTDTQYF. For the CDR3, the DNA is TGTGCCAGTACACGACAGGGTAGCCCCACAGATACGCAGTATTTT. Combining the CDR3 with reference TRBV19 and TRBJ2-3 gives the whole variable domain DGGITQSPKYLFRKEGQNVTLSCEQNLNHDAMYWYRQDPGQGLRLIYYSQIVNDFQKGDIAEGYSVSREKKESFPLTVTSAQKNPTAFYLCASTRQGSPTDTQYFGPGTRLTVL.

The chain employs TRBV2 and TRBJ1-2; TRBD1 aligns across 8 bases. The germline V gene has CDR1 SNHLY and CDR2 FYNNEI. With 11 bases clipped from V and 6 bases from J, the junction kept 20 bases outside the gene matches. This CDR3 is 16 amino acids long. CDR3 residues: CAQDLSLTGEGHGYTF. The CDR3 DNA follows: TGTGCCCAGGATCTTTCGTTGACAGGGGAGGGTCATGGCTACACCTTC.

The chain joins TRBV20-1 to TRBJ2-1; possible D gene TRBD1, 7 bases. Trimming removed 3 bases at V and 6 bases at J, with 15 bases between. The CDR3 covers 14 residues. Germline V gives CDR1 DFQATT, CDR2 SNEGSKA (reference sequence). CDR3 bases: TGCAGTGCTAGTCGGCAGGGGGGTACCAATGAGCAGTTCTTC. Amino acid sequence: CSASRQGGTNEQFF.